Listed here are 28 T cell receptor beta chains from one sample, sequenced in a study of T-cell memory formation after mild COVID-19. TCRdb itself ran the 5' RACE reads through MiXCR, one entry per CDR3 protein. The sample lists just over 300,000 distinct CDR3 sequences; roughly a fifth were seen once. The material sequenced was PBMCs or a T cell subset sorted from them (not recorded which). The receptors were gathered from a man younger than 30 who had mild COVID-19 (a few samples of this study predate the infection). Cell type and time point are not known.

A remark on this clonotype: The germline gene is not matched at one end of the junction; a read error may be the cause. CDR3: CASSRGAHEENQYF. The CDR3 DNA reads as TGTGCCAGCAGCAGAGGGGCGCACGAAGAGAACCAGTACTTC. The chain couples TRBV3-1 to TRBJ2-5; D could derive from TRBD1 or TRBD2 (5 bases each). This CDR3 has 14 amino acids. Germline CDR1 is LGHDT and CDR2 is YNNKEL (reference sequence).

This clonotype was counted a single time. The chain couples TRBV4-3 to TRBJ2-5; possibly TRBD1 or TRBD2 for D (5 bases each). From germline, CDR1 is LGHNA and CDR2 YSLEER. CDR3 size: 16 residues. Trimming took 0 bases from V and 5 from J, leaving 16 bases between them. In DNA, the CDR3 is TGCGCCAGCAGCCAAGAAGTACGGGGCGCATGGGAGACCCAGTACTTC. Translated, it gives CASSQEVRGAWETQYF.

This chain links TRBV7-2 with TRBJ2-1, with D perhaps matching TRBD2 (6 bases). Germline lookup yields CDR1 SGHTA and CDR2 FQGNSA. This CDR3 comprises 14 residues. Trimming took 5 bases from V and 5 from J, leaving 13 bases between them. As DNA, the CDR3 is TGTGCCAGCAGCGTCCCCGGGACTCACAATGAGCAGTTCTTC. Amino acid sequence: CASSVPGTHNEQFF.

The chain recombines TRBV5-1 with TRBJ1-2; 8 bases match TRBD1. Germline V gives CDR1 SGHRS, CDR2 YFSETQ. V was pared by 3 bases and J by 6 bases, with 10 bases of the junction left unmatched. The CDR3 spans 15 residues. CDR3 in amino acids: CASSSGQGPRDGYTF. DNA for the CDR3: TGCGCCAGCAGCTCCGGACAGGGCCCACGGGATGGCTACACCTTC.

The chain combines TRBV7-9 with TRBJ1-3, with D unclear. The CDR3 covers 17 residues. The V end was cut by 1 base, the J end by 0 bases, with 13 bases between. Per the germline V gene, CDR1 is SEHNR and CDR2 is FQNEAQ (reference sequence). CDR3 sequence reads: CASSLVSLGISGNTIYF. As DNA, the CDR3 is TGTGCCAGCAGCTTAGTCTCTCTTGGCATCTCTGGAAACACCATATATTTT.

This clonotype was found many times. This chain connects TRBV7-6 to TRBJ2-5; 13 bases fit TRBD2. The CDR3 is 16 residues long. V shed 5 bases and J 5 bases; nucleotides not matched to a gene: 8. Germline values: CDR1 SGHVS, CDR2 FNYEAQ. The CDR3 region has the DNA TGTGCCAGCAGCCTTCTAGGGACTAGCGGGATCGAGACCCAGTACTTC. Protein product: CASSLLGTSGIETQYF.

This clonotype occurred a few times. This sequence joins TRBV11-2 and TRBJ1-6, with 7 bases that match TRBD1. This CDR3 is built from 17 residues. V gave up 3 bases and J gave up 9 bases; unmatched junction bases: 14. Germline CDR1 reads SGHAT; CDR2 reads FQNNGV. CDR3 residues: CASSFPGDSRGGSPLHF. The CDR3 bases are TGTGCCAGCAGCTTCCCGGGGGACAGCCGCGGCGGTTCACCCCTCCACTTT.

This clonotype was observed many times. The CDR3, as DNA: TGCGCCAGCAGCTTGGGTGGAGGGTCCGGCTACACCTTC. It translates to CASSLGGGSGYTF. The chain couples TRBV5-1 to TRBJ1-2; D is uncertain. This CDR3 comprises 13 residues. Germline V gene sequence: CDR1 SGHRS, CDR2 YFSETQ. V was cut by 0 bases and J by 8 bases, with 11 bases left in between.

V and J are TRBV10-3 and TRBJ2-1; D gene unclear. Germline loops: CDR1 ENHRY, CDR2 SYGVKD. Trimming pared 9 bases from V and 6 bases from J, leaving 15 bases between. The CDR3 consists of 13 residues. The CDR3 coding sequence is TGTGCCATAACTCAACGGGCCGGCAATGAGCAGTTCTTC. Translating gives CAITQRAGNEQFF.

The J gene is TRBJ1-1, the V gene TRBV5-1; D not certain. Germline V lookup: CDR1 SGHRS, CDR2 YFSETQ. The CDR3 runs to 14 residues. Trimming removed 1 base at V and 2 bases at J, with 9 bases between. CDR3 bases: TGCGCCAGCAGCTTGAGTACACACAACACTGAAGCTTTCTTT. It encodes CASSLSTHNTEAFF.

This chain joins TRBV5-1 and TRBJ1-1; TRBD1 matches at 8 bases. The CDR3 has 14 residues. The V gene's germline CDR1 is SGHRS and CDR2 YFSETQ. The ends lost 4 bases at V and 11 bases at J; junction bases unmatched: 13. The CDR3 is CASSTSTGAGVAFF. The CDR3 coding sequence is TGCGCCAGCAGCACCTCGACAGGGGCGGGCGTTGCTTTCTTT.

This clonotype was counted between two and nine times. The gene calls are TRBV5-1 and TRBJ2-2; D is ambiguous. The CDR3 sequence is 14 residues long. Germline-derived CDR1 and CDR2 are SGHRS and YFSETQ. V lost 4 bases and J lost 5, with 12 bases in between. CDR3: CASSPARITGELFF. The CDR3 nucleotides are TGCGCCAGCAGCCCAGCCAGAATAACCGGGGAGCTGTTTTTT.

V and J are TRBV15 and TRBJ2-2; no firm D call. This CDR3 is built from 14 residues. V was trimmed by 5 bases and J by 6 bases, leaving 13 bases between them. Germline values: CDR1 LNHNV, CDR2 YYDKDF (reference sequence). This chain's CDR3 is CATSLESDSGELFF. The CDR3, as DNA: TGTGCCACCAGCCTGGAGTCGGATTCCGGGGAGCTGTTTTTT.

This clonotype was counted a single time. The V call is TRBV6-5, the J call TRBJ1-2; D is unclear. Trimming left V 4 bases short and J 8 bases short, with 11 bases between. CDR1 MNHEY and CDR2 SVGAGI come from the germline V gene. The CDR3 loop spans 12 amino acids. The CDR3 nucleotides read TGTGCCAGCAGTTCAGGCATCCTAGGCTACACCTTC. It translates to CASSSGILGYTF.

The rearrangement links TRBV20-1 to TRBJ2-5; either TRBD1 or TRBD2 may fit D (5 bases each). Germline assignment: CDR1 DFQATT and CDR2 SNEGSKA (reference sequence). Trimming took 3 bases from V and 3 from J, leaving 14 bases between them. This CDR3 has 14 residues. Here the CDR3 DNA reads TGCAGTGCTAGTCGCAGGGTGGGGGAAGAGACCCAGTACTTC. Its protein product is CSASRRVGEETQYF.

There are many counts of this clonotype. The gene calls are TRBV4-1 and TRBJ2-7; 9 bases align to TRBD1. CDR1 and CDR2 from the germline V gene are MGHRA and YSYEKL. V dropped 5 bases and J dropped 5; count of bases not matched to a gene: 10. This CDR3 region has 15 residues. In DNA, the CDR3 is TGCGCCAGCAGCTGGTTGGGACAGGGTTTCCACGAGCAGTACTTC. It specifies CASSWLGQGFHEQYF.

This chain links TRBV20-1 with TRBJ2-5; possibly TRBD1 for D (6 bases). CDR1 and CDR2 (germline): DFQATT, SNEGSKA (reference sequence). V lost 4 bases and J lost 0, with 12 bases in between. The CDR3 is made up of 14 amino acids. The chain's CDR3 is CSANRQAHQETQYF. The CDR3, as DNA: TGCAGTGCTAACAGACAGGCCCACCAAGAGACCCAGTACTTC.

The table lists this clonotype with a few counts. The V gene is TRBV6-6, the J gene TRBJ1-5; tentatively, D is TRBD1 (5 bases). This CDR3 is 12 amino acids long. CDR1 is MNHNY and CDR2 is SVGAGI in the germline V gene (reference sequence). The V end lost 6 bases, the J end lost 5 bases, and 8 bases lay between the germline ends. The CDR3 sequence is CASRAGDQPQHF. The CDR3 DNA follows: TGTGCCAGCAGAGCGGGGGATCAGCCCCAGCATTTT.

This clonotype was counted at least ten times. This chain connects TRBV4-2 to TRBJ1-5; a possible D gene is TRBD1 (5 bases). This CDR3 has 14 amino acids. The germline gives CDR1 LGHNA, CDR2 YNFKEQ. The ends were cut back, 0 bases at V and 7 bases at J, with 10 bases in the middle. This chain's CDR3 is CASSQEWGGQPQHF. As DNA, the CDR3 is TGTGCCAGCAGCCAAGAGTGGGGCGGCCAGCCCCAGCATTTT.

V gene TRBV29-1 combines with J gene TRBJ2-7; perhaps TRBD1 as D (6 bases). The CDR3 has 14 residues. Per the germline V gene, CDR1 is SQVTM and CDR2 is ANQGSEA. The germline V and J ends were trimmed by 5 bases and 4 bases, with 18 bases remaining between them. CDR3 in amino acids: CSVRKQGSLYEQYF. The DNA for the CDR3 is TGCAGCGTTCGGAAACAGGGCTCTCTATACGAGCAGTACTTC.

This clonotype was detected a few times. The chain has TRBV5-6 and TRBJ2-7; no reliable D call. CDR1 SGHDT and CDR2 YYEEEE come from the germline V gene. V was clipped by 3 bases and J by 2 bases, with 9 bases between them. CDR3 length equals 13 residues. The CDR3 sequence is CASSSGPPYEQYV. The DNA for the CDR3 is TGTGCCAGCAGCTCCGGGCCTCCCTACGAGCAGTACGTC.

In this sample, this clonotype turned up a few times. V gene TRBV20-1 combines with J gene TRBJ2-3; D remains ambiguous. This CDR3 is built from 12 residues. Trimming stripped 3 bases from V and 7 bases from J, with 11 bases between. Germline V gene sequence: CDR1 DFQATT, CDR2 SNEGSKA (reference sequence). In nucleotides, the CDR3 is TGCAGTGCTAGCCACAGATGGAATACGCAGTATTTT. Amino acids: CSASHRWNTQYF.

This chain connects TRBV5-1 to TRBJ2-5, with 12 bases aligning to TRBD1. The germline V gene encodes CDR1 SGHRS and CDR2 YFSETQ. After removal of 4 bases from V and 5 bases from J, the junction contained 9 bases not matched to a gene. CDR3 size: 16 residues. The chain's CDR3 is CASSTGRDRGLETQYF. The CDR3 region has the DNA TGCGCCAGCAGCACTGGAAGGGACAGGGGGCTGGAGACCCAGTACTTC.

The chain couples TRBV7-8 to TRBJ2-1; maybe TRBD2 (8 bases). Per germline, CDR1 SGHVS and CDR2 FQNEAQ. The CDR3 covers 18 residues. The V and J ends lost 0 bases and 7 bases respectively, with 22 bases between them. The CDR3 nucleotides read TGTGCCAGCAGCTTAGCGCGAAGGGGGCGGGGGGCCGGAAATGAGCAGTTCTTC. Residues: CASSLARRGRGAGNEQFF.

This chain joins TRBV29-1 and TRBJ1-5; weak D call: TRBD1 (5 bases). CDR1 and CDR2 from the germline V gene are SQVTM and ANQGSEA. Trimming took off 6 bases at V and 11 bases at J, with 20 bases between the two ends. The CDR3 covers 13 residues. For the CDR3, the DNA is TGCAGCGTCCGGGACGTAATTAATAAGGCCCAGCATTTT. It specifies CSVRDVINKAQHF.

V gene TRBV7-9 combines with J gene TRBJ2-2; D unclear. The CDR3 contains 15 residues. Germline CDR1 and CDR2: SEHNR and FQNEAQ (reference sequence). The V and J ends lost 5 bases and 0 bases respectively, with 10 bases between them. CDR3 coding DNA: TGTGCCAGCAGCCCGGTCCCCTCGAACACCGGGGAGCTGTTTTTT. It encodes CASSPVPSNTGELFF.

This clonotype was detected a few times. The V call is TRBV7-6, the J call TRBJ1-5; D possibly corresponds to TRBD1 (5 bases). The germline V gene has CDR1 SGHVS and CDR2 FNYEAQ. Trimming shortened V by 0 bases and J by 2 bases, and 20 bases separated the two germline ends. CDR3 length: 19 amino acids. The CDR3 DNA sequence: TGTGCCAGCAGCTTAGCTGGAATCCATTCAGCCAGGGGCAATCAGCCCCAGCATTTT. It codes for CASSLAGIHSARGNQPQHF.

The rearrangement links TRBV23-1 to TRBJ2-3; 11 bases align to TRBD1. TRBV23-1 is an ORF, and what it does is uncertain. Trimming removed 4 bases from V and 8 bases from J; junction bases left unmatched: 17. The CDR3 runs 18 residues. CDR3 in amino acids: CASSPHLRGTGGRGTQYF. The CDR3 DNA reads TGCGCCAGCAGTCCACACCTCAGGGGGACAGGGGGTAGGGGTACGCAGTATTTT.